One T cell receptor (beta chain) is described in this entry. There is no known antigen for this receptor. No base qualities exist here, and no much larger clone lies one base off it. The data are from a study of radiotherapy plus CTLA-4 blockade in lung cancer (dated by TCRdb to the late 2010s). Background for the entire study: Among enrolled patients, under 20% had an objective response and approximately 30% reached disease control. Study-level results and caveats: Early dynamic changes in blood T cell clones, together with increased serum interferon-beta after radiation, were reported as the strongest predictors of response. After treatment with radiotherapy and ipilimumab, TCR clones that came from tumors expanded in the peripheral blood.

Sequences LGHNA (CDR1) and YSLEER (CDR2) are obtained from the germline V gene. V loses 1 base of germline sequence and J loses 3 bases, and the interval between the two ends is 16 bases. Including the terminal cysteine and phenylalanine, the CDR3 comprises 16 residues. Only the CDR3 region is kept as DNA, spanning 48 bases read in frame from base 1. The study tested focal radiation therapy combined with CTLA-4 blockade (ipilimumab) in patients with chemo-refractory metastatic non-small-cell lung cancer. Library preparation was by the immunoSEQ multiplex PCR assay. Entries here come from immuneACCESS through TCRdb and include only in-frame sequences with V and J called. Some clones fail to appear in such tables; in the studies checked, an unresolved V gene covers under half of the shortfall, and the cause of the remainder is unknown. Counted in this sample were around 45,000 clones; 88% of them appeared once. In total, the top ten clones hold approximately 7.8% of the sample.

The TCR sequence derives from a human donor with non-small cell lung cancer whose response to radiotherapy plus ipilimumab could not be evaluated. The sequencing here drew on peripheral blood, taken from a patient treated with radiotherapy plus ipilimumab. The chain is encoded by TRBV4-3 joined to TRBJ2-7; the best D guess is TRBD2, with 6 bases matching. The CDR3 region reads CASSQARAGSFYEQYF. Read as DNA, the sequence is TGCGCCAGCAGCCAAGCCCGGGCGGGGAGCTTCTACGAGCAGTACTTC.